This TCR beta chain comes out of a study of cytomegalovirus exposure and HLA in healthy donors. Overall study: The study placed approximately 81% of its approximately 400 genotyped donors in the Caucasian-associated ancestry cluster.

Amplification used 60 Vbeta primers and 13 Jbeta primers. Clones were read by immunoSEQ multiplex PCR, and TCRdb kept only the in-frame ones, dropping some. The table lists approximately 140,000 clones, roughly three quarters of them singletons. V lost 2 bases, J lost 2 bases, and 6 bases lay in between. This CDR3 is built from 12 residues. Germline V gene data show CDR1 as SQVTM and CDR2 as ANQGSEA. A note on this clone: Its antigen is still unknown.

Findings of the study overall: Overall, approximately 150 TCR beta chains were annotated as cytomegalovirus-associated. Segments of the TCR beta V type were, in most cases, productive about 87% or about 30% of the time in an earlier analysis.

The chain uses TRBV29-1 and TRBJ1-2; no definite D call. Sample: PBMCs. This TCR derives from a human donor in good health. CDR3 sequence: CSVETGNYGYTF. The CDR3 DNA reads as TGCAGCGTTGAAACCGGGAACTATGGCTACACCTTC.